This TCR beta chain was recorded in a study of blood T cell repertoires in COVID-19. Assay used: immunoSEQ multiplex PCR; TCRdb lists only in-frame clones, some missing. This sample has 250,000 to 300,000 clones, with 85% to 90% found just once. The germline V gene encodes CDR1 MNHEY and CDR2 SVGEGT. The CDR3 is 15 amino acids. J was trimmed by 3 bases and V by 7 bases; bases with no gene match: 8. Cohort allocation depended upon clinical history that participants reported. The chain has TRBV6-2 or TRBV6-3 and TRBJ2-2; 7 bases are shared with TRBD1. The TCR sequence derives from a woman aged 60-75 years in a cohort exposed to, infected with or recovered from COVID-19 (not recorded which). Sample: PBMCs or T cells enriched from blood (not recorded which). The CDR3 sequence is CASNPYRGDTGELFF. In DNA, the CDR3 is TGTGCCAGCAACCCGTACAGGGGAGACACCGGGGAGCTGTTTTTT.